The clone carrying this T cell receptor (beta chain) was counted between two and nine times. The CDR3 is 22 amino acids. Looked up from germline, CDR1 is MDHEN and CDR2 is SYDVKM. Trimming took 7 bases from V and 0 from J; bases not matched to a gene: 26. This sample was included in a study of cytotoxic CD8 clonotypes in ibrutinib-treated CLL. Here immunoSEQ multiplex PCR was the method, and the copy in TCRdb shows in-frame clones only, minus some. The sample carries about 45,000 clones, roughly 76% recorded once. The rearrangement uses TRBV28 and TRBJ2-4; TRBD2 matches 8 bases. This sample comprised PBMCs, obtained after 12 months of ibrutinib treatment. The sequence came from a human donor with chronic lymphocytic leukemia. CDR3 protein: CASTAGFPGGFSPTLAKNIQYF. The CDR3, as DNA: TGTGCCAGCACCGCGGGTTTCCCGGGGGGGTTCTCCCCCACGCTAGCCAAAAACATTCAGTACTTC.